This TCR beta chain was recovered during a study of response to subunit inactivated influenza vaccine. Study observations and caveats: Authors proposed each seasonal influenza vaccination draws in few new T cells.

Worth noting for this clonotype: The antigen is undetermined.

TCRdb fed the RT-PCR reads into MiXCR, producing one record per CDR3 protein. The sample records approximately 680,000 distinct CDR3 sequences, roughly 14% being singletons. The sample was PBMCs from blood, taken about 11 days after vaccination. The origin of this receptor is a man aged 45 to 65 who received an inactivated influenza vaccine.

In DNA form, the CDR3 reads TGTGCCAGTAGTATGAGCTACACCGGGGAGCTGTTTTTT. This codes for CASSMSYTGELFF. The V call is TRBV19, the J call TRBJ2-2; D is unclear. The CDR3 consists of 13 residues. The V end lost 3 bases, the J end lost 3 bases, and 5 bases lay between the germline ends. Germline lookup yields CDR1 LNHDA and CDR2 SQIVND (reference sequence).